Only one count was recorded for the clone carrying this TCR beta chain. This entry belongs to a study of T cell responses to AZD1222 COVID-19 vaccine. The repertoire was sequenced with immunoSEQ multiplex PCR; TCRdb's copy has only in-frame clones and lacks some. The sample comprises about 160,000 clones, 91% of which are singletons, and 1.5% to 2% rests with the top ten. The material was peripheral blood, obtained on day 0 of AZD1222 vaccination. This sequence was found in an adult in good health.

CDR3 protein: CASSPGGAHNEQFF. The CDR3 DNA reads TGTGCCAGCAGCCCCGGGGGGGCGCACAATGAGCAGTTCTTC. V and J are TRBV5-4 and TRBJ2-1; TRBD2 agrees at 8 bases. Trimming took 4 bases from V and 5 from J; bases not matched to a gene: 5. This CDR3 region has 14 residues. The germline V gene encodes CDR1 SGHNT and CDR2 YYREEE (reference sequence).